The 5 T cell receptor beta chains reported below all come from one sample, sequenced in a study of CXCR3-negative and CXCR3-positive naive CD8 T cells (dated by TCRdb to between 2018 and 2021). For sequencing, a NextSeq 550 was employed. The Human TCR Profiling Kit (MiLaboratory) was used to prepare UMI-labeled 5' RACE TRB cDNA libraries. Each entry corresponds to one CDR3 protein sequence from reads that TCRdb reprocessed, and DNA is not given. For this sample, the table gives under 75,000 distinct CDR3 sequences. The biggest ten clones account for roughly 4.2% of the sample. Sequenced input: naive CXCR3- CD8+ T cells from blood. The sample's cell subset or site label, in plain terms: CD45RO-CCR7+CD27+CD95- naive CD8+ T cells lacking CXCR3 (TNR3-). Receptors were obtained from a human donor in good health. Some clones in this sample may be carry-over from other donors' samples.

The V gene is TRBV7-2, the J gene TRBJ2-7. Per the germline V gene, CDR1 is SGHTA and CDR2 is FQGNSA. The CDR3 is made up of 13 amino acids. The CDR3: CASSFWRSYEQYF. The variable domain in full, with the rest retrieved from reference TRBV7-2 and TRBJ2-7, is GAGVSQSPSNKVTEKGKDVELRCDPISGHTALYWYRQSLGQGLEFLIYFQGNSAPDKSGLPSDRFSAERTGGSVSTLTIQRTQQEDSAVYLCASSFWRSYEQYFGPGTRLTVT.

V usage is TRBV20-1 and J usage is TRBJ2-5; without DNA, the TCRdb call of TRBD1 cannot be checked. This CDR3 contains 17 residues. From germline, CDR1 is DFQATT and CDR2 SNEGSKA (reference sequence). CDR3 region: CSARHPDGGGWQETQYF.

The V and J genes are TRBV20-1 and TRBJ2-3; TCRdb returns TRBD2, unconfirmable since there is no DNA. The CDR3 contains 15 residues. The germline CDR1 and CDR2 sequences are DFQATT and SNEGSKA (reference sequence). CDR3 in amino acids: CSVPAVRGRTDTQYF.

The genes are TRBV29-1 and TRBJ1-4; lacking DNA, the TRBD1 call made by TCRdb goes unchecked. CDR3 length: 15 amino acids. Germline V gives CDR1 SQVTM, CDR2 ANQGSEA. CDR3 protein: CSVDDSGGGTEKLFF. The variable domain in full, completed from reference TRBV29-1 and TRBJ1-4, reads SAVISQKPSRDICQRGTSLTIQCQVDSQVTMMFWYRQQPGQSLTLIATANQGSEATYESGFVIDKFPISRPNLTFSTLTVSNMSPEDSSIYLCSVDDSGGGTEKLFFGSGTQLSVL.

This chain uses TRBV7-9 with TRBJ1-1; TCRdb indicates TRBD1, and absent DNA this call remains unverified. This CDR3 contains 14 residues. From germline, CDR1 is SEHNR and CDR2 FQNEAQ (reference sequence). This chain's CDR3 is CASSRAGANTEAFF.